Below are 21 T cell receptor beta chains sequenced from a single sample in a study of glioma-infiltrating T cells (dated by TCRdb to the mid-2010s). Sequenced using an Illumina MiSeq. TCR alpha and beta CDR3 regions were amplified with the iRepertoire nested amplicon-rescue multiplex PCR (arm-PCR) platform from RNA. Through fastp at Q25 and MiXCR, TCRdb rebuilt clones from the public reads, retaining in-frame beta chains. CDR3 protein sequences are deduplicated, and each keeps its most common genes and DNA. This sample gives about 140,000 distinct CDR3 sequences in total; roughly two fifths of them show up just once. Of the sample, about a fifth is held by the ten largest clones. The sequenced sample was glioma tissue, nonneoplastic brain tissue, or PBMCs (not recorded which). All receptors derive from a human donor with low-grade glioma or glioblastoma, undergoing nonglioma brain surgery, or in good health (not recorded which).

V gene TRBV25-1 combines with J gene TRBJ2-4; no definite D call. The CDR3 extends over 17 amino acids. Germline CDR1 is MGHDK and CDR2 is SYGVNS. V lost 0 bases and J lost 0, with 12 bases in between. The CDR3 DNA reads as TGTGCCAGCAGTGAATATTTGGACGACTTAGCCAAAAACATTCAGTACTTC. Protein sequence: CASSEYLDDLAKNIQYF.

The CDR3 loop is CASSPGQGIYGYTF. The CDR3 bases are TGTGCCAGCAGTCCGGGACAGGGAATCTATGGCTACACCTTC. The chain joins TRBV6-1 to TRBJ1-2; 9 bases match TRBD1. The CDR3 spans 14 residues. The germline CDR1 and CDR2 sequences are MNHNS and SASEGT. V lost 5 bases to trimming and J lost 4 bases; unmatched junction nucleotides: 5.

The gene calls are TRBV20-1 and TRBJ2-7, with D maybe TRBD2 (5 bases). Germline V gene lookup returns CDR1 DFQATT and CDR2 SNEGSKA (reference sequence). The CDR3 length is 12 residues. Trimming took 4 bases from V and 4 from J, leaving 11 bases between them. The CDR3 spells CSATGNGYEQYF. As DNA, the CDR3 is TGCAGTGCTACGGGGAACGGTTACGAGCAGTACTTC.

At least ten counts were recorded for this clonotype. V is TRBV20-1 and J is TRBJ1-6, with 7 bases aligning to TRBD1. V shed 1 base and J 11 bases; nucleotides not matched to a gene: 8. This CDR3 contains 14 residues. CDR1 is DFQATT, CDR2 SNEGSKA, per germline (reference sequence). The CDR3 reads CSARAPGTATPLHF. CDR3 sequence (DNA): TGCAGTGCTAGAGCGCCCGGGACAGCGACACCCCTCCACTTT.

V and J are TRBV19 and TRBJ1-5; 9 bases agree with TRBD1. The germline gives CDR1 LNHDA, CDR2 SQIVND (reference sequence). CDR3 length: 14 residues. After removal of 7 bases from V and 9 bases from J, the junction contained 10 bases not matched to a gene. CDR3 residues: CASTEMTGGAPQHF. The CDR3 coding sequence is TGTGCCAGTACCGAAATGACAGGGGGTGCGCCCCAGCATTTT.

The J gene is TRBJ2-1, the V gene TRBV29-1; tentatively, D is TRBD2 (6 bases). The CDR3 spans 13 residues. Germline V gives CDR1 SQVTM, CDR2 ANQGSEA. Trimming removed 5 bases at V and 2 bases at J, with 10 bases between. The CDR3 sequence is CSVLAWTYNEQFF. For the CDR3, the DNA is TGCAGCGTTCTAGCGTGGACCTACAATGAGCAGTTCTTC.

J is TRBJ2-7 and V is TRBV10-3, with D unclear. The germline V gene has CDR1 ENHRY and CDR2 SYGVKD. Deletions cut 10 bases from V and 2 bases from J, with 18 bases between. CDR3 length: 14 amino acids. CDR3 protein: CASSQPAGPYEQYF. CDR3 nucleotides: TGTGCCAGCAGCCAACCAGCCGGGCCCTACGAGCAGTACTTC.

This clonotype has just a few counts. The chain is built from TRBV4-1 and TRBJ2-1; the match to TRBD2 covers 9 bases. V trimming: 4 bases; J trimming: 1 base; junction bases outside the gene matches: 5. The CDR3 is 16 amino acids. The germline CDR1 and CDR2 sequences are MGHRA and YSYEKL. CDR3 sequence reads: CASSLRAGGSYNEQFF. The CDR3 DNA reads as TGCGCCAGCAGCCTTAGAGCGGGAGGATCCTACAATGAGCAGTTCTTC.

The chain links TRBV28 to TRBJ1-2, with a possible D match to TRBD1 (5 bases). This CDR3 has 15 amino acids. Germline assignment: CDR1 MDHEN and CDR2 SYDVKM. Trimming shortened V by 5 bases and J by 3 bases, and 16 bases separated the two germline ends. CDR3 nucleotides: TGTGCCAGCAGTCCCGCGCAGGGAAATCACTATGGCTACACCTTC. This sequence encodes CASSPAQGNHYGYTF.

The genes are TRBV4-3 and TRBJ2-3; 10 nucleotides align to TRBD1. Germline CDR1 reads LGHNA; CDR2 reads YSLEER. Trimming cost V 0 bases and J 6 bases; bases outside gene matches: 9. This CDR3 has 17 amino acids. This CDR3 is CASSQEIGTGVRDTQYF. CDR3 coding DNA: TGCGCCAGCAGCCAAGAGATTGGGACAGGGGTGCGGGATACGCAGTATTTT.

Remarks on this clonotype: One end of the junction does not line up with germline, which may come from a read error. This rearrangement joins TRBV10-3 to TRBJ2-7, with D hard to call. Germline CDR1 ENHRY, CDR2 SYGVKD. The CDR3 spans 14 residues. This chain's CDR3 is CASSLPQQPYEQYF. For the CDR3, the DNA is TGTGCCAGCAGTCTACCACAACAACCCTACGAGCAGTACTTC.

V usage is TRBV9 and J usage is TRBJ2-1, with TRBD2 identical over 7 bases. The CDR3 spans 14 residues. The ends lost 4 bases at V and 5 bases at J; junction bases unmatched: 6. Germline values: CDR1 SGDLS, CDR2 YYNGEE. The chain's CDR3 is CASSSGTNNNEQFF. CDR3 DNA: TGTGCCAGCAGCAGCGGGACTAACAACAATGAGCAGTTCTTC.

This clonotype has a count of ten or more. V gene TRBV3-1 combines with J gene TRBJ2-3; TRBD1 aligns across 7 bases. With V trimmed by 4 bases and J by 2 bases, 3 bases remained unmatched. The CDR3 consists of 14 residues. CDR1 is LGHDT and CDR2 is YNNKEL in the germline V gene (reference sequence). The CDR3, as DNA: TGTGCCAGCAGCCGGGACAGAACCACAGATACGCAGTATTTT. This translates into CASSRDRTTDTQYF.

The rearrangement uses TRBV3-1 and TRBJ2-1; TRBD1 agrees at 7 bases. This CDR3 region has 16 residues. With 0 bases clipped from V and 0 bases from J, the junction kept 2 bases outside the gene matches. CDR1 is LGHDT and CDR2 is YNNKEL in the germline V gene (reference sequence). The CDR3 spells CASSQDWTGSYNEQFF. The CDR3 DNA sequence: TGTGCCAGCAGCCAAGATTGGACAGGCTCCTACAATGAGCAGTTCTTC.

In nucleotides, the CDR3 is TGCGCCAGCAGCCGAGATCAATTGAGCTCCTATAATTCACCCCTCCACTTT. It codes for CASSRDQLSSYNSPLHF. V and J are TRBV4-1 and TRBJ1-6; D ambiguous. CDR3 size: 17 residues. Trimming pared 4 bases from V and 0 bases from J, leaving 13 bases between. Per the germline V gene, CDR1 is MGHRA and CDR2 is YSYEKL.

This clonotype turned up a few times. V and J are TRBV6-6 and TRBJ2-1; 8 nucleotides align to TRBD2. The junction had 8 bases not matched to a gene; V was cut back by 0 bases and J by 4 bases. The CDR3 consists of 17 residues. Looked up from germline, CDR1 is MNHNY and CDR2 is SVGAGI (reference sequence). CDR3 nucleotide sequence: TGTGCCAGCAGTTACTCGCTTTGGACTAGCACATACAATGAGCAGTTCTTC. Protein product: CASSYSLWTSTYNEQFF.

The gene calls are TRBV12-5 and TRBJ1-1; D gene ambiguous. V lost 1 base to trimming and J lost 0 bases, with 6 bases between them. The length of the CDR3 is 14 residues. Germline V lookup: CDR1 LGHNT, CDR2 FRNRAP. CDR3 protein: CASGLGTLNTEAFF. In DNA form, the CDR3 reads TGTGCTAGTGGTTTGGGAACCCTGAACACTGAAGCTTTCTTT.

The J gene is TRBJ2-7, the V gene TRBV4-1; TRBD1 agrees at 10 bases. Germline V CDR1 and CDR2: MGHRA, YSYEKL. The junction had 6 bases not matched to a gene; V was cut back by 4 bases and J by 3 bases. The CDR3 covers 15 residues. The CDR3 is CASSLGRTGGYEQYF. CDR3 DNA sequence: TGCGCCAGCAGCCTGGGTAGGACAGGGGGCTACGAGCAGTACTTC.

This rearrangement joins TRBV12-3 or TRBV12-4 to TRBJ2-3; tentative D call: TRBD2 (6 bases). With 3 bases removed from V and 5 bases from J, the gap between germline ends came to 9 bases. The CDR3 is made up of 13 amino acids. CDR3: CASSFPGVDTQYF. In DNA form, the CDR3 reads TGTGCCAGCAGTTTTCCGGGGGTAGATACGCAGTATTTT.

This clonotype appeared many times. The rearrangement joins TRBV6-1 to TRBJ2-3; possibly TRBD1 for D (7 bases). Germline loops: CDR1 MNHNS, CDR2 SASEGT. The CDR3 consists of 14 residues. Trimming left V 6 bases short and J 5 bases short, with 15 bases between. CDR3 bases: TGTGCCAGCAGCTTGGAGGGGGCGGGAGATACGCAGTATTTT. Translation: CASSLEGAGDTQYF.

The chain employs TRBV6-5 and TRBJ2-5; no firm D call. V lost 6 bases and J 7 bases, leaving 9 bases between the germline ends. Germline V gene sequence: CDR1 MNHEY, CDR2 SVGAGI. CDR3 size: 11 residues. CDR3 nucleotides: TGTGCCAGCAGCGATTGGTTGACCCAGTACTTC. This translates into CASSDWLTQYF.